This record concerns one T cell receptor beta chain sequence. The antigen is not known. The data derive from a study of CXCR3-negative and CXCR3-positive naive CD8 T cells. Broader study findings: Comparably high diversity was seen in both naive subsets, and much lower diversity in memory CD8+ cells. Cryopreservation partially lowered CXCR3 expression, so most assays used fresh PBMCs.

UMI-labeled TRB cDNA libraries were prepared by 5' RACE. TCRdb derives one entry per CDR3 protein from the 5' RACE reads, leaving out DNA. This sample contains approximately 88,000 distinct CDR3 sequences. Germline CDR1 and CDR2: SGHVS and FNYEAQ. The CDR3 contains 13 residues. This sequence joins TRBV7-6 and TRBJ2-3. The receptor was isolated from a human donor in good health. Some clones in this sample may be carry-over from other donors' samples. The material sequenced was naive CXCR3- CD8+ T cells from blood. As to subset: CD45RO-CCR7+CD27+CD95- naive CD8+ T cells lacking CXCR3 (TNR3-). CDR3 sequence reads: CASSLAELDTQYF. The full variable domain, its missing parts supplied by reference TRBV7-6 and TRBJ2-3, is GAGVSQSPRYKVTKRGQDVALRCDPISGHVSLYWYRQALGQGPEFLTYFNYEAQQDKSGLPNDRFSAERPEGSISTLTIQRTEQRDSAMYRCASSLAELDTQYFGPGTRLTVL.